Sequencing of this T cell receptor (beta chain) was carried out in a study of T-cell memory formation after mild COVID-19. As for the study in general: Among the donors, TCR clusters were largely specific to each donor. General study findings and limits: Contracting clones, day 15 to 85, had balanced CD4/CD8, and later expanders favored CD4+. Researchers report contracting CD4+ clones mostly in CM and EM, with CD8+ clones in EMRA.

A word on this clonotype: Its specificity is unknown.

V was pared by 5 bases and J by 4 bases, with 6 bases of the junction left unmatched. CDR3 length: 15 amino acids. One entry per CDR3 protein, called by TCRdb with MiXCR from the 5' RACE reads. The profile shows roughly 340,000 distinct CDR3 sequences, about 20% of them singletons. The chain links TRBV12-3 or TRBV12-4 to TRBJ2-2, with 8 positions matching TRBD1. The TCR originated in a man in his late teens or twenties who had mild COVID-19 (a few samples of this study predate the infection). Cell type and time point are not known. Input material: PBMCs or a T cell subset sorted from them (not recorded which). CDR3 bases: TGTGCCAGCAGTCCGAACAGGGGGGTCACCGGGGAGCTGTTTTTT. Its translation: CASSPNRGVTGELFF.